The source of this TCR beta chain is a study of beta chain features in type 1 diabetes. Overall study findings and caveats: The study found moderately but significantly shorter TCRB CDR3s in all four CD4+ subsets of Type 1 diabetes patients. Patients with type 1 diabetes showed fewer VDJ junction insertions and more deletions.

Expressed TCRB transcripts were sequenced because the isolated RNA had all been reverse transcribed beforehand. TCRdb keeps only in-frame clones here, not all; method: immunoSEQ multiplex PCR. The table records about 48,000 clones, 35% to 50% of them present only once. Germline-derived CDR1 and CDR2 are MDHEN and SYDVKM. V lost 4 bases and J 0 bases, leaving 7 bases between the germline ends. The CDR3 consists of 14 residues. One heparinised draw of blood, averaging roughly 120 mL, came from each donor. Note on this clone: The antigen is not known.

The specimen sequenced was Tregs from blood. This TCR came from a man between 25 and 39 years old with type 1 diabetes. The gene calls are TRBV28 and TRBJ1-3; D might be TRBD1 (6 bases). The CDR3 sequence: CASSSQGSGNTIYF. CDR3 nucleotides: TGTGCCAGCAGTTCACAGGGCTCTGGAAACACCATATATTTT. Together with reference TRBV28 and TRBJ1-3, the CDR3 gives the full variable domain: DVKVTQSSRYLVKRTGEKVFLECVQDMDHENMFWYRQDPGLGLRLIYFSYDVKMKEKGDIPEGYSVSREKKERFSLILESASTNQTSMYLCASSSQGSGNTIYFGEGSWLTVV.